This TCR beta chain was sequenced in a study of T-cell memory formation after mild COVID-19. Regarding the study as a whole: Those CD4+ clones that contracted were mainly in CM and EM (CD8+ ones in EMRA).

Each CDR3 protein is one row after TCRdb ran MiXCR on the 5' RACE reads. This sample carries about 150,000 distinct CDR3 sequences, 6% to 7% of them seen once, and the ten largest clones take roughly 2.1%. About this clonotype: As yet, its antigen is unknown.

Germline V lookup: CDR1 MGHDK, CDR2 SYGVNS. The CDR3 spans 15 residues. The V end lost 2 bases, the J end lost 1 base, and 11 bases lay between the germline ends. The sequencing input was PBMCs or a T cell subset sorted from them (not recorded which). The receptor comes from an adult woman who had mild COVID-19 (a few samples of this study predate the infection). Cell type and time point are not known. The chain employs TRBV25-1 and TRBJ2-5; D possibly corresponds to TRBD2 (7 bases). CDR3 amino acids: CASSEGGGLQETQYF. DNA of the CDR3: TGTGCCAGCAGTGAAGGGGGGGGGCTCCAAGAGACCCAGTACTTC.